These 13 T cell receptor beta chains were all obtained from the same sample, sequenced in a study of CD39 and CD103 CD8 tumor-infiltrating T cells. Sequenced by immunoSEQ multiplex PCR; TCRdb stores in-frame clones only, minus some. This table has a few thousand clones, roughly 63% appearing once. Sample: CD39- CD103- CD8+ T cells sorted from the tumor. Subset specified: CD103-CD39- double-negative CD45RA- CD8 T cells. These TCRs come from a human donor with head and neck squamous cell carcinoma.

The chain is built from TRBV23-1 and TRBJ1-5; a weak D match, TRBD1 (6 bases). TRBV23-1 belongs to the ORF category, with a function that is uncertain. V lost 2 bases, J lost 1 base, and 9 bases lay in between. There are 15 residues in the CDR3. The CDR3 DNA is TGCGCCAGCAGTCAAGACAGGCGGAGCAATCAGCCCCAGCATTTT. Protein sequence: CASSQDRRSNQPQHF.

The V and J genes are TRBV27 and TRBJ1-1; unclear D gene. The germline gives CDR1 MNHEY, CDR2 SMNVEV (reference sequence). Trimming stripped 0 bases from V and 4 bases from J, with 9 bases between. CDR3 size: 14 residues. CDR3 sequence: CASSLSAYGTEAFF. The CDR3 bases are TGTGCCAGCAGTTTATCTGCCTACGGCACTGAAGCTTTCTTT.

This chain's CDR3 is CASRDSYNEQFF. CDR3 coding DNA: TGTGCCAGCAGGGACAGTTACAATGAGCAGTTCTTC. This sequence joins TRBV6-5 and TRBJ2-1; the D gene is possibly TRBD1 (6 bases). CDR1 is MNHEY, CDR2 SVGAGI, per germline. This CDR3 comprises 12 residues. Trimming removed 6 bases from V and 4 bases from J, with 7 bases in between.

The chain recombines TRBV6-1 with TRBJ1-6; TRBD1 might be the D (6 bases). V lost 5 bases to trimming and J lost 9 bases, with 17 bases between them. The CDR3 consists of 15 residues. Germline-derived CDR1 and CDR2 are MNHNS and SASEGT. CDR3 in amino acids: CASSPQGRPSSPLHF. The DNA for the CDR3 is TGTGCCAGCAGTCCACAGGGCAGGCCGAGTTCACCCCTCCACTTT.

V usage is TRBV9 and J usage is TRBJ1-2, with 9 bases fitting TRBD1. After removal of 6 bases from V and 0 bases from J, the junction contained 12 bases not matched to a gene. Per germline, CDR1 SGDLS and CDR2 YYNGEE. This CDR3 region has 17 residues. The CDR3 is CASTRGTGLLTNYGYTF. CDR3 DNA sequence: TGTGCCAGCACCAGGGGGACAGGGCTTTTAACTAACTATGGCTACACCTTC.

The CDR3 DNA reads TGTGCCAGCAGTTCAGCGGGGGTCCGCTCTGGGGCCAACGTCCTGACTTTC. Its translation: CASSSAGVRSGANVLTF. The chain is built from TRBV27 and TRBJ2-6, with 8 bases lining up with TRBD2. CDR1 MNHEY and CDR2 SMNVEV come from the germline V gene (reference sequence). The CDR3 contains 17 residues. V dropped 4 bases and J dropped 0; count of bases not matched to a gene: 5.

This clone is large (0.1 to 1%) within its sample. In DNA form, the CDR3 reads TGTGCCAGCAGCACGACATTAGCGGGGGGGCCGACAGATACGCAGTATTTT. Translated: CASSTTLAGGPTDTQYF. V usage is TRBV7-9 and J usage is TRBJ2-3; 11 bases map to TRBD2. There are 17 residues in the CDR3. Germline CDR1 and CDR2: SEHNR and FQNEAQ (reference sequence). The trim removed 5 bases at V and 3 bases at J, leaving 10 bases unmatched.

The rearrangement uses TRBV5-5 and TRBJ1-6; D may be TRBD1 (5 bases). Trimming took 4 bases from V and 7 from J, leaving 15 bases between them. This CDR3 has 15 residues. Germline-derived CDR1 and CDR2 are SGHKS and YYEKEE (reference sequence). CDR3 nucleotides: TGTGCCAGCAGCCCCCATTGGGCAGGGAATTCACCCCTCCACTTT. Translating it yields CASSPHWAGNSPLHF.

This chain links TRBV7-6 with TRBJ2-1; 9 bases match TRBD2. Germline V gene sequence: CDR1 SGHVS, CDR2 FNYEAQ. V was pared by 5 bases and J by 2 bases, with 7 bases of the junction left unmatched. The CDR3 covers 16 residues. In DNA form, the CDR3 reads TGTGCCAGCAGCCTGTATAGCGGGAGAACCTACAATGAGCAGTTCTTC. Its protein product is CASSLYSGRTYNEQFF.

V and J are TRBV10-3 and TRBJ1-2, with 9 bases that match TRBD1. In germline, CDR1 is ENHRY, CDR2 SYGVKD. V lost 5 bases to trimming and J lost 8 bases; unmatched junction nucleotides: 6. CDR3 length equals 13 residues. In DNA, the CDR3 is TGTGCCATCAGTCGGACAGGGGCTGAAGGCTACACCTTC. Amino acid sequence: CAISRTGAEGYTF.

The V call is TRBV28, the J call TRBJ2-3, with TRBD2 matching 11 bases. CDR1 MDHEN and CDR2 SYDVKM come from the germline V gene. J was trimmed by 2 bases and V by 7 bases; bases with no gene match: 11. The CDR3 loop spans 17 amino acids. CDR3 in amino acids: CASTHRSSGGITDTQYF. The CDR3 DNA sequence: TGTGCCAGCACCCATCGGTCTAGCGGGGGGATCACAGATACGCAGTATTTT.

The CDR3 coding sequence is TGTGCCAGCACCGAAAAGACAGGGCGAAAGCAGTACTTC. Protein product: CASTEKTGRKQYF. The chain uses TRBV27 and TRBJ2-7, with TRBD1 identical over 7 bases. Germline CDR1 MNHEY, CDR2 SMNVEV (reference sequence). Trimming at V came to 7 bases and at J to 8 bases, leaving 11 bases not matched to a gene. CDR3 length: 13 residues.

V and J are TRBV6-5 and TRBJ2-1; 8 bases are a match to TRBD2. The CDR3 totals 16 residues. V dropped 4 bases and J dropped 3; count of bases not matched to a gene: 8. Germline V lookup: CDR1 MNHEY, CDR2 SVGAGI. In nucleotides, the CDR3 is TGTGCCAGCAGTTCACCGAGCGGGGGTTACTACAATGAGCAGTTCTTC. Its protein product is CASSSPSGGYYNEQFF.